The text below deals with one T cell receptor (beta chain). The antigen is unknown. Profiling relied on immunoSEQ multiplex PCR, and the TCRdb table lists in-frame clones only, not all of them. The data hold fewer than 110,000 clones, with 80% to 95% observed a single time. The data stem from a study of T cell responses to AZD1222 COVID-19 vaccine. General study points: Only a handful of AZD1222 recipients, roughly six in all, had baseline seropositivity. Clonal diversity may have been underestimated, and the donors were mostly white British, with more females than males. Elevations in Spike-specific TCR breadth and depth followed administration of two AZD1222 doses.

The CDR3 loop spans 15 amino acids. Germline assignment: CDR1 WSHSY and CDR2 SAAADI. Deletions cut 2 bases from V and 0 bases from J, with 8 bases between. The chain links TRBV10-2 to TRBJ1-3; D is unclear. The source material was peripheral blood, sampled 28 days after the second AZD1222 dose. The source of this sequence is an adult who received the AZD1222 COVID-19 vaccine. The CDR3 DNA reads as TGCGCCAGCAGTGAGGGGAAGTCCTCTGGAAACACCATATATTTT. It yields the protein CASSEGKSSGNTIYF.